This T cell receptor beta chain was identified during a study of cytomegalovirus exposure and HLA in healthy donors. Clones were sequenced by immunoSEQ multiplex PCR, and TCRdb holds only the in-frame ones, with some missing. This sample has fewer than 350,000 clones, with approximately 90% found just once. This CDR3 is built from 14 residues. V was shortened by 2 bases and J by 2 bases, with 7 bases between the two germline ends. Germline CDR1 and CDR2: SGHRS and YFSETQ. With regard to this clone: Its antigen is unknown.

Study-wide findings and caveats: Cytomegalovirus-associated status was assigned to 164 TCR beta chains. According to reports, the classifier identified cytomegalovirus status with high specificity and sensitivity. Testing in vitro showed a few CMV-associated chains specific for CMV antigens.

The donors were in the 120-subject validation cohort; that cohort was separate from the 666-subject first cohort. The sequencing input was PBMCs. The chain is built from TRBV5-1 and TRBJ1-4; D unclear. This sequence originates from a woman aged 18-29 years in good health and CMV-seronegative. CDR3 bases: TGCGCCAGCAGCTTAACTCGCACTAATGAAAAACTGTTTTTT. Its protein is CASSLTRTNEKLFF.